A single TCR beta chain is shown here with its context. Its antigen remains undetermined. No clone much larger than this one lies a single base away; base qualities are absent. PBMCs were isolated by Ficoll-Paque density gradient centrifugation. Sequencing was performed on an Illumina NovaSeq 6000. Using 5'RACE with constant-segment primers, TCRalpha and TCRbeta cDNA libraries were constructed, with sample barcodes and unique molecular identifiers added in the process. RNA was extracted from every sample with Trizol reagent. Amplification of the libraries took two PCR steps, and the second step added a second sample barcode plus Illumina TruSeq adapters. The libraries were sequenced on an Illumina NovaSeq using 2 x 150 bp paired-end reads. The study's processing was this. Reads were demultiplexed and collapsed into UMI-guided consensus sequences with migec v1.2.7. Using mixcr v2.1.11, UMI consensuses were aligned to TRA and TRB V and J templates and then assembled into clonotypes. Expanded or contracted clonotypes were those called significant by both edgeR and NoisET, with noise models trained on biological replicates. For edgeR calls, the cutoffs were a false discovery rate-adjusted p below 0.01 and a log2 fold-change threshold of 1. As an exploratory analysis of dynamics, max-normalized trajectories of the 1000 most abundant clonotypes were examined with PCA combined with hierarchical clustering. Separately sequenced CD4+ and CD8+ repertoires were used to assign a CD4 or CD8 phenotype to each responding clone. TCRdb ran its own pipeline on the public reads, namely fastp trimming at Q25 and MiXCR clone calling, and kept in-frame beta chains. One record per CDR3 amino acid sequence lists the most common genes and DNA. The V and J calls were not made by the authors but by TCRdb's processing. For this sample the table gives fewer than 550,000 distinct CDR3 sequences, of which around 18% were detected only once. The top ten clones comprise around 9.2% of the sample.

The data were taken from a study of T-cell memory formation after mild COVID-19 (dated by TCRdb to about 2021). Background on the whole study: TCR sequence clusters from the two donors were found to be largely donor specific. Longitudinal TCRalpha and TCRbeta repertoire sequencing tracked T-cell clones expanding and contracting after mild COVID-19 in a couple of donors. Two young, previously healthy adult volunteers made up the cohort, one male and one female. Findings and caveats that apply to the study as a whole: SARS-CoV-2 specificity was not confirmed for the second-wave clones peaking on day 37. Contracting CD4+ clones were located mainly in the CM and EM memory subsets, whereas CD8+ clones were found to be enriched in EMRA. Clones that contracted from day 15 to 85 showed balanced CD4/CD8 phenotypes, whereas a second wave of clones that expanded from day 15 to 37 leaned towards CD4+. The detection of some responding clones in pre-infection memory suggests that pre-existing cross-reactive memory T cells joined the SARS-CoV-2 response. The study covered only a couple of mild cases, and larger cohorts including severe cases with pre-infection samples were considered necessary.

Deletion took 0 bases off V and 5 bases off J, with a span of 14 bases between the germline ends. From the cysteine up to the phenylalanine, the CDR3 has a length of 15 residues. Only the CDR3 region is kept as DNA, spanning 45 bases read in frame from base 1. For CDR1 and CDR2, the germline V gene (reference sequence) lists SGHNT and YYREEE. The sample comprised PBMCs or a T cell subset sorted from them (not recorded which). The receptor chain draws on TRBV5-4 and TRBJ1-1, and TRBD1 may be the D gene, going by 6 matching bases. The clonotype was recovered from an adult woman who had mild COVID-19 (a few samples of this study predate the infection). The sample titles of this study are shuffled in the database, so cell type and time point are left out; the donor was told from shared clones. The CDR3 protein: CASSLDGQGGTEAFF. The sequence in DNA is TGTGCCAGCAGCTTGGATGGACAAGGGGGAACTGAAGCTTTCTTT.